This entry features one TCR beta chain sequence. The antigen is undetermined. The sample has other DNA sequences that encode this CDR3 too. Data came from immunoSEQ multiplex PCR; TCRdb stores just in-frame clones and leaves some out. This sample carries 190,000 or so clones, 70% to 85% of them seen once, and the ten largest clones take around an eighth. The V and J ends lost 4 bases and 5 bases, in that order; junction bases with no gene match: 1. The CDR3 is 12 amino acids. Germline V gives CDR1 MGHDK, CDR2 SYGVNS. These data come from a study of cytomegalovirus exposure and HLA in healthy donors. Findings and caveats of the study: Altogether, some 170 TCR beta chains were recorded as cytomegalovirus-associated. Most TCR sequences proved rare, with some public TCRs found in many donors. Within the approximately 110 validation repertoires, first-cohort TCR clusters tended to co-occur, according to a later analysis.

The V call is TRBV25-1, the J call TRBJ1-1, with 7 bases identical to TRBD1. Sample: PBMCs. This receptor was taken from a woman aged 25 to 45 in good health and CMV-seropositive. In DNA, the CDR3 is TGTGCCAGCAGTGCACAGGGGACTGAAGCTTTCTTT. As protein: CASSAQGTEAFF.